Detailed here is one TCR beta chain. The antigen is not known. This record belongs to a study of shared clonotypes between healthy human individuals. Assay: immunoSEQ multiplex PCR; the TCRdb copy retains only in-frame clones and omits some. The sample lists millions of clones; 90% to 95% were seen once. Whole-study results and caveats: It was the non-shared clonotypes that had lower generation probabilities than clonotypes shared by all four donors.

This CDR3 has 17 residues. In germline, CDR1 is SGHRS, CDR2 YFSETQ. Trimming took 0 bases from V and 2 from J, leaving 15 bases between them. This clonotype originated in a man between 18 and 29 years old in good health. The rearrangement joins TRBV5-1 to TRBJ1-3, with D hard to call. The sequencing input was naive CD4+ T cells sorted from blood. Subset specified: CD45RA+ positively selected. This CDR3 is CASSLAGQMTPGNTIYF. The CDR3 DNA sequence: TGCGCCAGCAGCTTGGCGGGCCAGATGACCCCTGGAAACACCATATATTTT.